A single sample gave rise to the 7 T cell receptor beta chains below, sequenced in a study of identical twins. Via MiXCR, TCRdb re-called the 5' RACE reads, giving one row per CDR3 protein. The repertoire holds 1.5 million to 2 million distinct CDR3 sequences, with less than 40% as singletons. Material for sequencing was cord blood. These receptors were obtained from a newborn girl in good health.

The CDR3 region has the DNA TGCAGTGCTATTCGGGACAGTTCCACAGATACGCAGTATTTT. Its protein product is CSAIRDSSTDTQYF. This chain links TRBV20-1 with TRBJ2-3; TRBD1 aligns across 7 bases. This CDR3 is built from 14 residues. The V segment lost 4 bases and the J segment 2 bases; nucleotides outside the gene matches: 6. Germline CDR1 reads DFQATT; CDR2 reads SNEGSKA (reference sequence).

This clonotype was seen a few times. The J gene is TRBJ2-7, the V gene TRBV6-2 or TRBV6-3; 7 bases line up with TRBD2. The CDR3 is 16 residues long. CDR1 is MNHEY and CDR2 is SVGEGT in the germline V gene. V was pared by 7 bases and J by 3 bases, with 15 bases of the junction left unmatched. The CDR3 reads CASTTDWDYRRYEQYF. In DNA form, the CDR3 reads TGTGCCAGCACGACCGACTGGGACTATCGACGCTACGAGCAGTACTTC.

This sequence joins TRBV27 and TRBJ2-2; 7 bases are shared with TRBD2. With 6 bases clipped from V and 4 bases from J, the junction kept 8 bases outside the gene matches. The CDR3 runs to 15 residues. Germline V gene sequence: CDR1 MNHEY, CDR2 SMNVEV (reference sequence). The CDR3 loop is CASRPGTKGTGELFF. CDR3 DNA sequence: TGTGCCAGCAGGCCCGGGACTAAGGGCACCGGGGAGCTGTTTTTT.

The chain is built from TRBV19 and TRBJ2-1; the match to TRBD2 covers 7 bases. The CDR3 is 16 residues long. Germline V gene data show CDR1 as LNHDA and CDR2 as SQIVND (reference sequence). The V segment lost 3 bases and the J segment 5 bases; nucleotides outside the gene matches: 10. DNA of the CDR3: TGTGCCAGTAGTATCCTACGAGCGGGGCACCACAATGAGCAGTTCTTC. Translated: CASSILRAGHHNEQFF.

This clonotype was counted between two and nine times. The chain links TRBV6-5 to TRBJ1-5; 8 nucleotides match TRBD1. Trimming cost V 4 bases and J 4 bases; bases outside gene matches: 6. This CDR3 has 15 residues. In germline, CDR1 is MNHEY, CDR2 SVGAGI. CDR3 sequence reads: CASSSFGQGNQPQHF. CDR3 nucleotides: TGTGCCAGCAGTTCCTTCGGACAGGGAAATCAGCCCCAGCATTTT.

This clonotype was seen at least ten times. The chain couples TRBV10-3 to TRBJ2-3; D not certain. The CDR3 is 14 amino acids. The germline CDR1 and CDR2 sequences are ENHRY and SYGVKD. Trimming removed 8 bases from V and 4 bases from J, with 16 bases in between. DNA for the CDR3: TGTGCCATCTCGGGTCCCCGCAAGCCAGATACGCAGTATTTT. Its protein product is CAISGPRKPDTQYF.

The chain is built from TRBV12-3 or TRBV12-4 and TRBJ1-5; perhaps TRBD1 as D (5 bases). The germline V and J ends were trimmed by 2 bases and 5 bases, with 13 bases remaining between them. The CDR3 is made up of 15 amino acids. The CDR3 sequence: CASSLYGGGDQPQHF. In DNA form, the CDR3 reads TGTGCCAGCAGTTTATATGGGGGAGGCGATCAGCCCCAGCATTTT.